The next 22 T cell receptor beta chains were all read from a single sample in a study of response to subunit inactivated influenza vaccine. MiXCR, run by TCRdb on the RT-PCR reads, gives a single entry per CDR3 protein. Altogether roughly 700,000 distinct CDR3 sequences are present, approximately 14% being singletons, with the ten largest covering around 7%. The sample in question was PBMCs from blood, obtained 14 to 15 days before vaccination. All receptors come from a man in his fifties who received an inactivated influenza vaccine.

J is TRBJ2-3 and V is TRBV27, with 14 bases matching TRBD2. CDR3 length equals 16 residues. Germline values: CDR1 MNHEY, CDR2 SMNVEV (reference sequence). The trim removed 4 bases at V and 4 bases at J, leaving 4 bases unmatched. CDR3 nucleotide sequence: TGTGCCAGCAGTTCCGGACTAGCGGGGGGCGCAGATACGCAGTATTTT. It translates to CASSSGLAGGADTQYF.

This clonotype was seen ten or more times. The chain links TRBV20-1 to TRBJ1-4; 7 bases map to TRBD1. Per the germline V gene, CDR1 is DFQATT and CDR2 is SNEGSKA (reference sequence). V lost 1 base and J lost 8; bases outside the gene matches: 4. This CDR3 is built from 13 residues. CDR3 nucleotide sequence: TGCAGTGCTAGAGCAGGGGGAGACGAAAAACTGTTTTTT. This codes for CSARAGGDEKLFF.

This sequence joins TRBV2 and TRBJ2-2, with D hard to call. Trimming took off 6 bases at V and 1 base at J, with 6 bases between the two ends. This CDR3 has 13 residues. Germline assignment: CDR1 SNHLY and CDR2 FYNNEI. This CDR3 is CASSMRNTGELFF. DNA for the CDR3: TGTGCCAGCAGCATGAGGAACACCGGGGAGCTGTTTTTT.

There are a few counts of this clonotype. This chain joins TRBV20-1 and TRBJ2-7; the match to TRBD2 covers 11 bases. With V trimmed by 1 base and J by 1 base, 3 bases remained unmatched. The CDR3 consists of 15 residues. Germline V gives CDR1 DFQATT, CDR2 SNEGSKA (reference sequence). The CDR3 DNA reads as TGCAGTGCTAGAGCCGGGACTAGCGGATCCTACGAGCAGTACTTC. This sequence encodes CSARAGTSGSYEQYF.

This clonotype came up a few times. The chain couples TRBV11-3 to TRBJ2-1; TRBD2 aligns across 10 bases. The CDR3 contains 15 residues. V was pared by 5 bases and J by 9 bases, with 10 bases of the junction left unmatched. Germline-derived CDR1 and CDR2 are SGHNT and YENEEA. CDR3 loop: CASSLYLAGAPEQFF. CDR3 nucleotides: TGTGCCAGCAGCCTATATCTAGCGGGGGCCCCTGAGCAGTTCTTC. The full variable domain, with the rest looked up from reference TRBV11-3 and TRBJ2-1, is EAGVVQSPRYKIIEKKQPVAFWCNPISGHNTLYWYLQNLGQGPELLIRYENEEAVDDSQLPKDRFSAERLKGVDSTLKIQPAELGDSAVYLCASSLYLAGAPEQFFGPGTRLTVL.

The rearrangement joins TRBV23-1 to TRBJ2-5; the match to TRBD1 covers 10 bases. TRBV23-1 is assigned to the ORF class and has an uncertain function. With V trimmed by 0 bases and J by 5 bases, 21 bases remained unmatched. The CDR3 contains 21 residues. In DNA form, the CDR3 reads TGCGCCAGCAGTCAATCTATAAAGGGGACAGGGGAAGAATGTTGTGTCGAGACCCAGTACTTC. This codes for CASSQSIKGTGEECCVETQYF.

V and J are TRBV6-1 and TRBJ2-5; D is possibly TRBD1 or TRBD2 (5 bases each). The CDR3 is 16 amino acids. Germline CDR1 reads MNHNS; CDR2 reads SASEGT. Trimming removed 3 bases from V and 1 base from J, with 15 bases in between. CDR3 sequence (DNA): TGTGCCAGCAGTGAGTCTCGGGGCTTGGGCCAAGAGACCCAGTACTTC. Protein sequence: CASSESRGLGQETQYF.

This clonotype came up a few times. The chain uses TRBV12-5 and TRBJ2-3; TRBD2 might be the D (5 bases). V lost 3 bases and J lost 3, with 16 bases in between. Germline CDR1 is LGHNT and CDR2 is FRNRAP. The CDR3 runs 16 residues. CDR3 DNA sequence: TGTGCTAGTGGTTTAGGGTCCCCCCCGGGGACAGATACGCAGTATTTT. Amino acid sequence: CASGLGSPPGTDTQYF. Looking up the rest from reference TRBV12-5 and TRBJ2-3 gives the full variable domain: DARVTQTPRHKVTEMGQEVTMRCQPILGHNTVFWYRQTMMQGLELLAYFRNRAPLDDSGMPKDRFSAEMPDATLATLKIQPSEPRDSAVYFCASGLGSPPGTDTQYFGPGTRLTVL.

In its sample, this clonotype was seen a few times. V and J are TRBV4-3 and TRBJ1-2; D ambiguous. The CDR3 extends over 14 amino acids. In germline, CDR1 is LGHNA, CDR2 YSLEER. Trimming took 1 base from V and 5 from J, leaving 11 bases between them. CDR3 loop: CASSQVGSQYGYTF. CDR3 DNA: TGCGCCAGCAGCCAAGTGGGCAGCCAATATGGCTACACCTTC.

The table lists this clonotype with a few counts. The chain uses TRBV20-1 and TRBJ2-3, with TRBD2 identical over 7 bases. The ends lost 6 bases at V and 0 bases at J; junction bases unmatched: 3. Germline V gene lookup returns CDR1 DFQATT and CDR2 SNEGSKA (reference sequence). The CDR3 contains 13 residues. CDR3 sequence reads: CSANSGSTDTQYF. The CDR3 nucleotides are TGCAGTGCAAATAGCGGGAGCACAGATACGCAGTATTTT.

The chain employs TRBV12-3 or TRBV12-4 and TRBJ2-3; D is ambiguous. The CDR3 is 13 residues long. Trimming removed 6 bases at V and 1 base at J, with 8 bases between. The DNA for the CDR3 is TGTGCCAGCAGGTATTACGGCACAGATACGCAGTATTTT. It translates to CASRYYGTDTQYF.

The V call is TRBV10-3, the J call TRBJ1-1; D not certain. This CDR3 is 14 amino acids long. Germline V gene data show CDR1 as ENHRY and CDR2 as SYGVKD. Trimming took 4 bases from V and 0 from J, leaving 9 bases between them. The CDR3 DNA reads as TGTGCCATCAGTGTGTATGGGTTGAACACTGAAGCTTTCTTT. Its translation: CAISVYGLNTEAFF.

The table lists this clonotype with a few counts. This chain uses TRBV29-1 with TRBJ2-7; 8 nucleotides match TRBD2. Germline values: CDR1 SQVTM, CDR2 ANQGSEA. The CDR3 length is 19 residues. V was clipped by 0 bases and J by 3 bases; unmatched bases: 19. The CDR3 is CSVEDRGEGSGGRLYEQYF. CDR3 nucleotides: TGCAGCGTTGAAGATCGGGGCGAGGGGAGTGGCGGGAGGCTCTACGAGCAGTACTTC.

The chain couples TRBV5-6 to TRBJ2-1; 10 positions agree with TRBD2. Looked up from germline, CDR1 is SGHDT and CDR2 is YYEEEE. J gave up 3 bases and V 4 bases, and 7 bases lay outside the gene matches. This CDR3 has 16 amino acids. CDR3 in DNA: TGTGCCAGCAGCACCAGACTAGCGGGTTACTACAATGAGCAGTTCTTC. Translation gives CASSTRLAGYYNEQFF.

There are a few counts of this clonotype. The CDR3 DNA is TGTGCCAGCAGCCAGGAGCGGACAGGCGGTAGCTCCTACGAGCAGTACTTC. Amino acids: CASSQERTGGSSYEQYF. V gene TRBV4-2 combines with J gene TRBJ2-7; 7 bases map to TRBD1. The CDR3 totals 17 residues. CDR1 LGHNA and CDR2 YNFKEQ come from the germline V gene. V lost 3 bases to trimming and J lost 0 bases; unmatched junction nucleotides: 11.

The V and J genes are TRBV29-1 and TRBJ2-2, with 9 bases aligning to TRBD2. This CDR3 is built from 14 residues. Germline CDR1 reads SQVTM; CDR2 reads ANQGSEA. The V gene end was trimmed by 6 bases and the J gene end by 0 bases; junction bases not matched to a gene: 2. The CDR3 spells CSVRLAANTGELFF. The CDR3 DNA reads as TGCAGCGTCAGACTAGCGGCGAACACCGGGGAGCTGTTTTTT.

V gene TRBV20-1 combines with J gene TRBJ2-7; D remains unclear. The CDR3 sequence is 12 residues long. Germline assignment: CDR1 DFQATT and CDR2 SNEGSKA (reference sequence). CDR3 sequence (DNA): TGCAGCCCTCAGGATATGTCCTACGAGCAGTACTTC. It encodes CSPQDMSYEQYF.

The chain carries TRBV5-1 and TRBJ2-7, with D perhaps TRBD1 (6 bases). V was clipped by 4 bases and J by 6 bases, with 23 bases between them. Looked up from germline, CDR1 is SGHRS and CDR2 is YFSETQ. The length of the CDR3 is 16 residues. The CDR3 reads CASSIPGRQGLGEQYF. Here the CDR3 DNA reads TGCGCCAGCAGCATACCCGGCCGGCAGGGGCTTGGCGAGCAGTACTTC.

The chain is built from TRBV7-2 and TRBJ1-2; unclear D gene. Trimming stripped 3 bases from V and 3 bases from J, with 14 bases between. The CDR3 runs 15 residues. The V gene's germline CDR1 is SGHTA and CDR2 FQGNSA. The CDR3 here is CASSLGNPMDYGYTF. The CDR3 DNA reads TGTGCCAGCAGCTTGGGCAATCCAATGGACTATGGCTACACCTTC.

The rearrangement joins TRBV28 to TRBJ2-7, with a weak D call TRBD2 (5 bases). V lost 5 bases, J lost 3 bases, and 11 bases lay in between. This CDR3 comprises 13 residues. CDR1 MDHEN and CDR2 SYDVKM come from the germline V gene. Here the CDR3 reads CASSVSGIYEQYF. The CDR3 DNA reads TGTGCCAGCAGTGTCTCCGGGATCTACGAGCAGTACTTC.

V and J are TRBV3-1 and TRBJ2-7, with TRBD1 identical over 7 bases. There are 14 residues in the CDR3. The germline V gene encodes CDR1 LGHDT and CDR2 YNNKEL (reference sequence). Trimming took 5 bases from V and 0 from J; bases not matched to a gene: 4. The CDR3 sequence is CASSRDSRSYEQYF. In DNA form, the CDR3 reads TGTGCCAGCAGCAGGGACAGTCGCTCCTACGAGCAGTACTTC.

In its sample, this clonotype was seen a few times. The chain joins TRBV25-1 to TRBJ2-2, with a tentative D call TRBD1 (6 bases). Trimming removed 2 bases at V and 5 bases at J, with 9 bases between. CDR1 is MGHDK and CDR2 is SYGVNS in the germline V gene. The CDR3 runs 14 residues. Here the CDR3 reads CASSETGWTGELFF. The CDR3 bases are TGTGCCAGCAGTGAAACAGGGTGGACCGGGGAGCTGTTTTTT.